This T cell receptor (beta chain) was identified during a study of blood T cell repertoires in COVID-19. Looking at the study overall: Acute-phase and convalescent COVID-19 samples originated in the United States, Italy and Spain. Sample material is recorded as cDNA or gDNA derived from T cells, B-cell-depleted T cells, or PBMCs.

Per the original data handling: By means of reference gene primer amplification, nucleated cell counts were estimated. Method: immunoSEQ multiplex PCR; TCRdb's copy keeps in-frame clones and lacks some. The DNA gave D and trimming, while V, J and clone size come from that table. The profile shows under 500,000 clones, around 89% of them singletons. Unmatched junction bases numbered 3, after V lost 7 bases and J lost 0 bases. The germline V gene has CDR1 LNHDA and CDR2 SQIVND (reference sequence). CDR3 length: 14 residues. The rearrangement uses TRBV19 and TRBJ1-1; 9 bases match TRBD1. The sequence was obtained from a woman in her 30s with acute or convalescent COVID-19. The source material was peripheral blood. CDR3 in amino acids: CASKDRGLNTEAFF. In DNA form, the CDR3 reads TGTGCCAGTAAAGACAGGGGGTTGAACACTGAAGCTTTCTTT. Full variable domain (remainder filled in from reference TRBV19 and TRBJ1-1): DGGITQSPKYLFRKEGQNVTLSCEQNLNHDAMYWYRQDPGQGLRLIYYSQIVNDFQKGDIAEGYSVSREKKESFPLTVTSAQKNPTAFYLCASKDRGLNTEAFFGQGTRLTVV.